This T cell receptor (beta chain) derives from a study of blood T cell repertoires in COVID-19. About the research overall: Sources were T cells, B-cell-depleted T cells, or PBMCs; the material itself was cDNA or gDNA.

Profiled with immunoSEQ multiplex PCR; TCRdb holds only in-frame clones, not every one. The sample consists of 350,000 or so clones, roughly 90% of them appearing once. The V gene's germline CDR1 is SQVTM and CDR2 ANQGSEA. Deletions cut 2 bases from V and 3 bases from J, with 13 bases between. This CDR3 region has 14 residues. The chain links TRBV29-1 to TRBJ1-1; D is possibly TRBD1 (5 bases). The sequenced sample consisted of PBMCs or T cells enriched from blood (not recorded which). The receptor was derived from a woman aged 25 to 39 who had recovered from COVID-19. The CDR3 loop is CSVERAGWDTEAFF. As DNA, the CDR3 is TGCAGCGTTGAAAGGGCAGGGTGGGACACTGAAGCTTTCTTT.